The T cell receptor beta chain under discussion was sequenced for a study of graft-versus-host responses after intestinal transplantation. Study-wide context: The study gave all recipients anti-thymocyte globulin induction, then tacrolimus and steroids for roughly 3 years.

The repertoire was sequenced with immunoSEQ multiplex PCR; TCRdb's copy has only in-frame clones and lacks some. The sample lists 85,000 to 95,000 clones; approximately 94% were seen once. The CDR3 has 12 residues. V was cut by 6 bases and J by 6 bases, with 12 bases left in between. In germline, CDR1 is MNHGY, CDR2 SVAAGI. General study points: Early post-transplant declines in HvG were associated with peak levels of circulating GvH clones. GvH clones detected in recipient marrow included some appearing first in ileum or blood.

With regard to this clone: As yet, its antigen is unknown.

The sequencing used unstimulated CD8+ T cells sorted from spleen or lymph node cells, collected before intestinal transplant. This TCR was recovered from a human donor who received an intestinal transplant. The V gene is TRBV6-9, the J gene TRBJ2-7, with a tentative D call TRBD2 (6 bases). CDR3 nucleotides: TGTGCCAGCAGCCGCGGGGTCATCGAGCAGTACTTC. This gives the protein CASSRGVIEQYF.